This paragraph covers one T cell receptor beta chain sequence. Germline V gene data show CDR1 as DFQATT and CDR2 as SNEGSKA (reference sequence). J was trimmed by 5 bases and V by 3 bases; bases with no gene match: 2. The CDR3 spans 12 residues. This sample was included in a study of blood T cell repertoires in COVID-19. All recovered Cohort 3 donors got two negative PCRs, got clearance, or saw symptom resolution. In the source study's methods: It was from reference gene primer amplification that nucleated cell counts were estimated. Method: immunoSEQ multiplex PCR; TCRdb's copy keeps in-frame clones and lacks some. The D gene and trimming were derived from the DNA, and the V and J assignments and clone size from that table. The sample carries over 250,000 clones, 80% to 90% recorded once.

This rearrangement joins TRBV20-1 to TRBJ2-5, with 8 bases fitting TRBD1. The source of this sequence is a woman between 18 and 29 years old who had recovered from COVID-19. The sequenced material came from PBMCs or T cells enriched from blood (not recorded which). The CDR3 loop is CSASWTGETQYF. The CDR3 nucleotides read TGCAGTGCTAGTTGGACAGGGGAGACCCAGTACTTC.